The rows below give T cell receptor beta chains drawn from one sample of a study of T cells expressing NK-cell markers. Reprocessing the 5' RACE reads, TCRdb reports a single entry for every CDR3 protein and omits DNA. Its listing shows 130,000 to 150,000 distinct CDR3 sequences. The sequenced material came from blood T cells: a sorted CD56 or NKG2C T cell subset, CD4+ or CD8+ T cells, or bulk PBMC T cells (not recorded which). These receptors were taken from a man aged 18 to 30 in good health. Each CDR3 is given with its conserved first and last residue.

v_call,j_call,cdr3_aa
TRBV5-1,TRBJ2-4,CASSLAGGGSKNIQYF
TRBV23-1,TRBJ2-3,CASSQSQDTQYF
TRBV12-3/TRBV12-4,TRBJ1-1,CASSGAGTGNTEAFF
TRBV6-1,TRBJ1-1,CASSEIPGTEAFF
TRBV12-3/TRBV12-4,TRBJ2-2,CASSFSQAGTNTGELFF
TRBV5-1,TRBJ2-1,CASSADRGLSEQFF
TRBV29-1,TRBJ2-3,CSVTGRSKTTDTQYF
TRBV27,TRBJ2-3,CASSLLRLAGATDTQYF
TRBV6-5,TRBJ1-3,CASSYSLDTYSGNTIYF
TRBV5-5,TRBJ1-4,CASSLDMGASEKLFF
TRBV12-3/TRBV12-4,TRBJ1-1,CASTVGPANTEAFF
TRBV4-2,TRBJ2-1,CASSQEGLRSSYNEQFF
TRBV7-6,TRBJ2-1,CASSVGGRDEQFF
TRBV14,TRBJ2-5,CASYPSGREETQYF
TRBV7-2,TRBJ2-7,CASSLGPSGNYEQYF
TRBV7-6,TRBJ2-7,CASSLSKRGLSYEQYF
TRBV5-4,TRBJ1-2,CASSFLGTTYGYTF
TRBV5-1,TRBJ2-1,CASSLDQNGDEQFF
TRBV12-3/TRBV12-4,TRBJ1-1,CASSHPTGGNTEAFF
TRBV6-2/TRBV6-3,TRBJ2-1,CATSSGSSYNEQFF
TRBV7-9,TRBJ2-2,CASSLGQDNGELFF
TRBV6-2/TRBV6-3,TRBJ2-3,CASSYSSGDTQYF
TRBV5-1,TRBJ1-2,CASSLDPGQGANYGYTF
TRBV2,TRBJ2-7,CASSGLVATYEQYF
TRBV10-3,TRBJ2-2,CATRDEFTGELFF
TRBV11-2,TRBJ2-3,CASSGRGMFTDTQYF
TRBV24-1,TRBJ2-2,CATSGERETGELFF
TRBV5-1,TRBJ1-1,CASSLEGTLNTEAFF
TRBV11-2,TRBJ2-5,CASSLLVAGDQETQYF
TRBV2,TRBJ2-3,CASSAVAGAADTQYF
TRBV4-3,TRBJ2-5,CASSQARGGPIQYF
TRBV12-3/TRBV12-4,TRBJ2-1,CASSDRWSNEQFF
TRBV7-9,TRBJ2-2,CASTSPTGYTGELFF
TRBV18,TRBJ2-1,CASSPRQGKSYNEQFF
TRBV5-1,TRBJ1-6,CASSPHSTVSYNSPLHF
TRBV27,TRBJ2-3,CASSLLGHLTDTQYF
TRBV11-2,TRBJ2-5,CASSFWQGEETQYF
TRBV12-3/TRBV12-4,TRBJ1-4,CASSRQGRGEKLFF
TRBV6-2/TRBV6-3,TRBJ2-5,CASAHPETQYF
TRBV20-1,TRBJ2-5,CSAREGAGGDQETQYF
TRBV7-9,TRBJ1-1,CASSPRDREAFF
TRBV4-1,TRBJ1-5,CASSHLGREGNQPQHF
TRBV7-9,TRBJ2-1,CASGDRGELHEQFF
TRBV12-3/TRBV12-4,TRBJ2-1,CASSSVGTNYNEQFF
TRBV14,TRBJ2-7,CASSQGTVDYEQYF
TRBV19,TRBJ2-7,CASRARGSSYEQYF
TRBV10-2,TRBJ2-1,CASSEGVGSYNEQFF
TRBV15,TRBJ2-1,CATSSATGLADNEQFF
TRBV3-1,TRBJ2-1,CASSISSLEQFF
TRBV7-9,TRBJ2-3,CASSSRSGGGESYF
TRBV7-9,TRBJ2-7,CASSTGQTYEQYF
TRBV6-5,TRBJ1-5,CASSYGLDQPQHF
TRBV6-5,TRBJ1-5,CASGTGNQPQHF
TRBV20-1,TRBJ2-2,CSAPGQGATGELFF
TRBV7-9,TRBJ2-1,CASSLVETGSNEQFF
TRBV7-2,TRBJ2-5,CASSPGTSPVKETQYF
TRBV30,TRBJ2-1,CAWSKTGLNNEQFF
TRBV19,TRBJ2-1,CASNGEGGIRSYNEQFF
TRBV29-1,TRBJ2-7,CSVLRSGYEQYF